The TCR beta chain described here comes from a study of control samples from healthy donors and cancer patients. Using immunoSEQ multiplex PCR, the repertoire was profiled, and TCRdb retains in-frame clones only, with some absent. This repertoire shows about 70,000 clones, over 75% found once; its top ten account for under 2.5%. This TCR was sampled from a woman in her forties or fifties with head and neck cancer. Sequenced material: PBMCs.

The CDR3 here is CASSARQGGTNEKLFF. CDR3 nucleotides: TGTGCCAGCAGTGCTAGACAGGGAGGGACTAATGAAAAACTGTTTTTT. This rearrangement joins TRBV27 to TRBJ1-4, with 7 bases that match TRBD1. The V segment lost 5 bases and the J segment 2 bases; nucleotides outside the gene matches: 8. Germline assignment: CDR1 MNHEY and CDR2 SMNVEV (reference sequence). The CDR3 length is 16 residues.